The 24 T cell receptor beta chains reported below all come from one sample, sequenced in a study of metastatic and nonmetastatic thyroid tumors (dated by TCRdb to 2019 to 2021). No patient had received any treatment before thyroid surgery. Libraries were constructed by PCR. These reads were obtained on an Illumina HiSeq 4000. In-frame beta chains were kept once TCRdb had trimmed the public reads at Q25 with fastp and called clones with MiXCR. The sample table records some 39,000 clones; 15% to 20% of these occur just once. 20% to 25% of the sample is in the top ten clones. The specimen was blood. The receptors were gathered from a female donor with papillary thyroid cancer or a benign thyroid nodule (not recorded which). Some clones in this sample may be carry-over from other donors' samples.

This clone came up many times. The chain has TRBV15 and TRBJ1-3, with D possibly TRBD1 on 6 matching bases. V was cut by 9 bases and J by 4 bases, with 16 bases left in between. This CDR3 region has 14 residues. The germline V gene has CDR1 LNHNV and CDR2 YYDKDF (reference sequence). The CDR3 region has the DNA TGTGCCACAACCTCCAGGGGCTCCGGAAACACCATATATTTT. Encoded protein: CATTSRGSGNTIYF.

This clone was observed at least ten times. Since a much larger clone is just one base distant, this may be a read error. The chain carries TRBV6-1 and TRBJ2-3; 16 bases match TRBD2. Trimming took 0 bases from V and 14 from J; bases not matched to a gene: 8. From germline, CDR1 is MNHNS and CDR2 SASEGT. The CDR3 has 16 residues. DNA of the CDR3: TGTGCCAGCAGTGAAGCTCCGGGACTAGCGGGGGGGGGGCGGTATTTT. Its translation is CASSEAPGLAGGGRYF.

The chain joins TRBV2 to TRBJ2-5; D gene uncertain. CDR1 and CDR2 (germline): SNHLY, FYNNEI. The CDR3 consists of 10 residues. V was pared by 10 bases and J by 5 bases, with 8 bases between. CDR3 sequence (DNA): TGTGCCACCTGGCTGGAGACCCAGTACTTC. This codes for CATWLETQYF.

With respect to this clone: A much larger clone is a single base away; this may be a read error. V gene TRBV20-1 combines with J gene TRBJ1-1, with 9 bases aligning to TRBD1. The CDR3 length is 15 residues. Germline lookup yields CDR1 DFQATT and CDR2 SNEGSKA (reference sequence). The CDR3 DNA is TGCAGTGCTAGAGCTCCCGGGACAGGGTTCACTGGAGCTTTCTTT. It is translated as CSARAPGTGFTGAFF.

This clone was observed a handful of times. The rearrangement uses TRBV20-1 and TRBJ2-7; TRBD2 agrees at 11 bases. Germline V gene lookup returns CDR1 DFQATT and CDR2 SNEGSKA (reference sequence). The CDR3 contains 13 residues. The junction had 7 bases not matched to a gene; V was cut back by 5 bases and J by 7 bases. CDR3 bases: TGCAGTGCTCCGACTAGCGGGGCGGGGGAGCAGTACTTC. Translated: CSAPTSGAGEQYF.

A few counts support this clone. The chain employs TRBV10-3 and TRBJ1-3, with D possibly being TRBD1 (5 bases). V lost 6 bases to trimming and J lost 2 bases, with 14 bases between them. There are 15 residues in the CDR3. The germline gives CDR1 ENHRY, CDR2 SYGVKD. The CDR3 DNA follows: TGTGCCATCAGCCCGGCGGGGGGGGCTGGAAACACCATATATTTT. Its translation: CAISPAGGAGNTIYF.

This clone was seen ten or more times. Here the CDR3 reads CASKRDVGTEAFF. As DNA, the CDR3 is TGTGCCAGCAAGAGGGACGTGGGTACTGAAGCTTTCTTT. The V gene is TRBV2, the J gene TRBJ1-1; perhaps TRBD1 as D (5 bases). Per the germline V gene, CDR1 is SNHLY and CDR2 is FYNNEI. The CDR3 has 13 amino acids. V was pared by 7 bases and J by 5 bases, with 14 bases between.

On this clone: A much bigger clone sits one base away, suggesting this may be a read error. The same CDR3 can be traced to other DNA sequences in this sample. V gene TRBV7-2 combines with J gene TRBJ2-1; D possibly corresponds to TRBD2 (6 bases). Germline-derived CDR1 and CDR2 are SGHTA and FQGNSA. Trimming shortened V by 3 bases and J by 0 bases, and 9 bases separated the two germline ends. This CDR3 spans 15 amino acids. The CDR3 loop is CASSFSGGSYNEQFF. DNA of the CDR3: TGTGCCAGCAGCTTTAGCGGTGGCTCCTACAATGAGCAGTTCTTC.

The rearrangement joins TRBV27 to TRBJ2-3; 8 bases fit TRBD2. The CDR3 sequence is 14 residues long. Germline-derived CDR1 and CDR2 are MNHEY and SMNVEV (reference sequence). V was clipped by 4 bases and J by 4 bases; unmatched bases: 4. The CDR3 DNA is TGTGCCAGCAGTTCCGGACTAGCTCCAGATACGCAGTATTTT. Translating gives CASSSGLAPDTQYF.

There are many counts of this clone. V gene TRBV30 combines with J gene TRBJ1-6, with unresolved D. The CDR3 is 12 amino acids. The V and J ends lost 3 bases and 9 bases respectively, with 9 bases between them. Germline V lookup: CDR1 GTSNPN, CDR2 SVGIG (reference sequence). The CDR3 protein is CAWSAIVSPLHF. In DNA form, the CDR3 reads TGTGCCTGGAGCGCGATCGTTTCACCCCTCCACTTT.

This clone showed up many times. The chain couples TRBV7-6 to TRBJ2-3; possibly TRBD1 for D (5 bases). The CDR3 covers 12 residues. The V end was cut by 3 bases, the J end by 5 bases, with 6 bases between. CDR1 is SGHVS, CDR2 FNYEAQ, per germline. The DNA of the CDR3 is TGTGCCAGCAGCTTCCAGGGAGATACGCAGTATTTT. Translation gives CASSFQGDTQYF.

In this sample, this clone turned up many times. The chain recombines TRBV7-2 with TRBJ2-2; perhaps TRBD1 as D (6 bases). The CDR3 is 14 residues long. In germline, CDR1 is SGHTA, CDR2 FQGNSA. The ends were cut back, 3 bases at V and 6 bases at J, with 11 bases in the middle. The CDR3 DNA reads TGTGCCAGCAGCTTCTGGGGGCACCCCGGGGAGCTGTTTTTT. Protein sequence: CASSFWGHPGELFF.

This clone was counted ten times or more. The chain joins TRBV29-1 to TRBJ2-5; perhaps TRBD2 as D (6 bases). The CDR3 extends over 14 amino acids. Germline V gene data show CDR1 as SQVTM and CDR2 as ANQGSEA. Trimming removed 1 base from V and 5 bases from J, with 14 bases in between. CDR3 sequence: CSVEGFDAGETQYF. Written as DNA, the CDR3 is TGCAGCGTTGAAGGGTTCGACGCGGGGGAGACCCAGTACTTC.

This clone was recorded at least ten times. V is TRBV6-1 and J is TRBJ1-5, with D possibly TRBD1 on 5 matching bases. The CDR3 totals 14 residues. Germline V gene sequence: CDR1 MNHNS, CDR2 SASEGT. V lost 3 bases and J lost 4, with 10 bases in between. The CDR3 DNA follows: TGTGCCAGCAGTGATCAGGGCTGGAATCAGCCCCAGCATTTT. This sequence encodes CASSDQGWNQPQHF.

This clone was picked up a small number of times. A much larger clone is a single base away; this may be a read error. This chain uses TRBV6-1 with TRBJ2-2; D is ambiguous. CDR1 is MNHNS, CDR2 SASEGT, per germline. The CDR3 consists of 13 residues. The CDR3, as DNA: TGTTCCAGCAGCCCAGTTAACACCGGGGAGCTGTTTTTT. Translation: CSSSPVNTGELFF.

Points on this clone: An end of the junction differs from the germline gene, which may be a read error. The gene calls are TRBV12-3 or TRBV12-4 and TRBJ2-2, with TRBD2 as a possible D gene (5 bases). This CDR3 is 16 amino acids long. As DNA, the CDR3 is TGTGCCAGCAGTTGGGCCACAGAAATATTCACCGGGGAGCAGTTTTTT. Translation: CASSWATEIFTGEQFF.

J is TRBJ2-6 and V is TRBV28, with TRBD1 as a possible D gene (5 bases). V was cut by 10 bases and J by 0 bases, with 10 bases left in between. The length of the CDR3 is 14 residues. The germline V gene encodes CDR1 MDHEN and CDR2 SYDVKM. The CDR3: CATEDSSGANVLTF. The CDR3 DNA is TGTGCCACTGAAGACAGCTCTGGGGCCAACGTCCTGACTTTC. Together with reference TRBV28 and TRBJ2-6, the CDR3 gives the full variable domain: DVKVTQSSRYLVKRTGEKVFLECVQDMDHENMFWYRQDPGLGLRLIYFSYDVKMKEKGDIPEGYSVSREKKERFSLILESASTNQTSMYLCATEDSSGANVLTFGAGSRLTVL.

About this clone: At one of its ends the junction is not consistent with the germline gene, which may arise from a read error. The genes are TRBV2 and TRBJ1-5; TRBD1 matches at 7 bases. This CDR3 has 21 residues. Germline V gene lookup returns CDR1 SNHLY and CDR2 FYNNEI. The CDR3 DNA sequence: TGTGCCAACAGTGAAGCGCACAGGGGATTGGATTTTGTGCTTAGCAATCAGCCCCAGCATTTT. Translation gives CANSEAHRGLDFVLSNQPQHF.

This clone showed up just a few times. The chain is built from TRBV6-6 and TRBJ2-7; a possible D gene is TRBD1 (6 bases). Trimming pared 7 bases from V and 0 bases from J, leaving 19 bases between. CDR1 and CDR2 (germline): MNHNY, SVGAGI (reference sequence). This CDR3 is 16 amino acids long. Here the CDR3 reads CASTPFHRAGSYEQYF. Written as DNA, the CDR3 is TGTGCCAGCACCCCCTTCCACAGGGCCGGCTCCTACGAGCAGTACTTC.

This clone was seen many times. The gene calls are TRBV6-2 or TRBV6-3 and TRBJ1-1; TRBD1 is a possible D gene (6 bases). The CDR3 has 14 amino acids. Deletions cut 4 bases from V and 0 bases from J, with 9 bases between. From germline, CDR1 is MNHEY and CDR2 SVGEGT. Here the CDR3 DNA reads TGTGCCAGCAGTTTAACAGGGCTGAACACTGAAGCTTTCTTT. The encoded protein is CASSLTGLNTEAFF.

This clone was picked up a small number of times. The chain employs TRBV20-1 and TRBJ1-1; the match to TRBD1 covers 7 bases. With V trimmed by 0 bases and J by 1 base, 11 bases remained unmatched. The CDR3 sequence is 17 residues long. The germline CDR1 and CDR2 sequences are DFQATT and SNEGSKA (reference sequence). CDR3 in amino acids: CSARDRSGGHRNTEAFF. Written as DNA, the CDR3 is TGCAGTGCTAGAGATCGGTCAGGGGGGCATAGGAACACTGAAGCTTTCTTT.

This clone occurred many times. The chain is built from TRBV4-1 and TRBJ2-7; D is possibly TRBD1 (5 bases). This CDR3 comprises 14 residues. The V gene lost 3 bases and the J gene lost 2 bases, with 11 bases spanning the gap. From germline, CDR1 is MGHRA and CDR2 YSYEKL. The CDR3 region is CASSQQGIPYEQYF. The CDR3 coding sequence is TGCGCCAGCAGCCAGCAGGGTATCCCCTACGAGCAGTACTTC.

This clone has a count of ten or more. The CDR3 DNA follows: TGTGCCAGCAGCTCACGGGAGAACTCCTACGAGCAGTACTTC. It is translated as CASSSRENSYEQYF. The rearrangement uses TRBV6-1 and TRBJ2-7; tentative D call: TRBD2 (6 bases). Germline V lookup: CDR1 MNHNS, CDR2 SASEGT. The CDR3 length is 14 residues. Trimming took 6 bases from V and 0 from J, leaving 12 bases between them.

The sample holds many counts of this clone. This rearrangement joins TRBV15 to TRBJ2-7, with D perhaps assigned TRBD1 or TRBD2 (5 bases each). Trimming cost V 1 base and J 0 bases, with 13 bases left between them. Germline V gene lookup returns CDR1 LNHNV and CDR2 YYDKDF (reference sequence). The CDR3 length is 16 residues. CDR3 nucleotides: TGTGCCACCAGCAGAGGGGGGAGCGGAGGCTCCTACGAGCAGTACTTC. This translates into CATSRGGSGGSYEQYF.